This entry lists 30 T cell receptor beta chains sequenced from one sample in a study of T cell repertoires in cytomegalovirus infection. TCRdb redid the calling of the reads with MiXCR, one entry per CDR3 protein. The sample records about 200,000 distinct CDR3 sequences, approximately 9.6% being singletons. The specimen was PBMCs. The receptors shown here come from a human donor in good health (CMV status not recorded). Some clones in this sample may be carry-over from other donors' samples.

The V call is TRBV10-2, the J call TRBJ1-4; 12 bases line up with TRBD1. CDR1 WSHSY and CDR2 SAAADI come from the germline V gene. This CDR3 region has 14 residues. V was pared by 7 bases and J by 8 bases, with 5 bases of the junction left unmatched. CDR3 sequence: CASTGGTGGEKLFF. The CDR3 DNA follows: TGCGCCAGCACTGGGGGGACAGGGGGCGAAAAACTGTTTTTT.

This clonotype was counted ten times or more. The chain employs TRBV7-8 and TRBJ2-5; weak D call: TRBD2 (7 bases). Trimming removed 4 bases from V and 13 bases from J, with 16 bases in between. Germline V lookup: CDR1 SGHVS, CDR2 FQNEAQ. This CDR3 spans 12 amino acids. CDR3 nucleotides: TGTGCCAGCAGCTCTTTCGGGGGGCCGGGGTACTTC. It yields the protein CASSSFGGPGYF.

This clonotype was observed many times. The chain combines TRBV7-8 with TRBJ2-3; 7 bases are a match to TRBD2. Trimming removed 5 bases from V and 4 bases from J; junction bases left unmatched: 9. The CDR3 spans 15 residues. The germline V gene has CDR1 SGHVS and CDR2 FQNEAQ. In DNA form, the CDR3 reads TGTGCCAGCAGCCCTCTGAGCGGGATAGCAGATACGCAGTATTTT. Protein product: CASSPLSGIADTQYF.

This clonotype was detected many times. The genes are TRBV7-2 and TRBJ2-1; 7 nucleotides agree with TRBD1. CDR3 length equals 15 residues. V lost 6 bases, J lost 0 bases, and 5 bases stayed unmatched. Germline V gene lookup returns CDR1 SGHTA and CDR2 FQGNSA. The CDR3 bases are TGTGCCAGCAGGTTGGACAGGAGCTCCTACAATGAGCAGTTCTTC. This encodes CASRLDRSSYNEQFF.

Only a few counts were recorded for this clonotype. The gene calls are TRBV25-1 and TRBJ1-5; 7 nucleotides line up with TRBD1. There are 15 residues in the CDR3. Germline CDR1 and CDR2: MGHDK and SYGVNS. Trimming removed 5 bases from V and 5 bases from J; junction bases left unmatched: 9. CDR3 DNA sequence: TGTGCCAGCAGTCCTACAGGGGATCCCTATCAGCCCCAGCATTTT. Residues: CASSPTGDPYQPQHF.

This clonotype was detected many times. The chain carries TRBV11-2 and TRBJ2-5; TRBD1 matches 7 bases. Germline lookup yields CDR1 SGHAT and CDR2 FQNNGV. Unmatched junction bases numbered 14, after V lost 0 bases and J lost 4 bases. The CDR3 runs to 18 residues. CDR3 bases: TGTGCCAGCAGCTTAGATCGGTCGACAGGGACGTCGGGAGAGACCCAGTACTTC. Encoded protein: CASSLDRSTGTSGETQYF. The full variable domain, its missing parts supplied by reference TRBV11-2 and TRBJ2-5, is EAGVAQSPRYKIIEKRQSVAFWCNPISGHATLYWYQQILGQGPKLLIQFQNNGVVDDSQLPKDRFSAERLKGVDSTLKIQPAKLEDSAVYLCASSLDRSTGTSGETQYFGPGTRLLVL.

This clonotype was detected only a few times. V is TRBV30 and J is TRBJ1-1, with D tentatively TRBD1 (5 bases). V lost 4 bases and J 8 bases, leaving 11 bases between the germline ends. CDR1 is GTSNPN and CDR2 is SVGIG in the germline V gene (reference sequence). This CDR3 region has 11 residues. CDR3 region: CAWNRQGEAFF. CDR3 in DNA: TGTGCCTGGAACCGGCAGGGAGAAGCTTTCTTT.

J is TRBJ2-2 and V is TRBV28; 8 bases align to TRBD1. CDR1 is MDHEN and CDR2 is SYDVKM in the germline V gene. The CDR3 has 16 residues. V dropped 6 bases and J dropped 0; count of bases not matched to a gene: 6. The CDR3: CASRSNRGSNTGELFF. CDR3 nucleotide sequence: TGTGCCAGCAGGTCAAACAGGGGGTCGAACACCGGGGAGCTGTTTTTT.

In regard to this clonotype: At one end the junction does not follow the germline gene, possibly because of a read error. J is TRBJ2-6 and V is TRBV9; 10 bases match TRBD1. The CDR3 is made up of 18 amino acids. Germline values: CDR1 SGDLS, CDR2 YYNGEE. The CDR3 loop reads CVSSTRPGTGAGANVLTF. The CDR3 DNA reads TGTGTCAGCAGCACCCGTCCCGGGACAGGGGCTGGGGCCAACGTCCTGACTTTT.

This sequence joins TRBV23-1 and TRBJ2-5, with a weak D call TRBD1 (6 bases). TRBV23-1 is an ORF, and what it does is uncertain. The CDR3 covers 15 residues. Trimming took 4 bases from V and 1 from J, leaving 13 bases between them. CDR3 region: CASSLPGHLQETQYF. The CDR3 region has the DNA TGCGCCAGCAGTCTCCCGGGACACCTCCAAGAGACCCAGTACTTC.

This clonotype was seen more than once but under ten times. The chain carries TRBV4-3 and TRBJ1-1; TRBD1 is a possible D gene (6 bases). V lost 1 base and J 7 bases, leaving 16 bases between the germline ends. Per germline, CDR1 LGHNA and CDR2 YSLEER. CDR3 length: 15 amino acids. The CDR3 coding sequence is TGCGCCAGCAGCCAAGTGGGGGGCCTTATGGGTGAAGCTTTCTTT. This translates into CASSQVGGLMGEAFF.

This clonotype was observed many times. CDR3 region: CASSIKPGANTEAFF. The CDR3 DNA sequence: TGTGCCAGTAGTATTAAGCCAGGGGCGAACACTGAAGCTTTCTTT. The J gene is TRBJ1-1, the V gene TRBV19; D is possibly TRBD1 (6 bases). Between the trimmed V and J ends, which lost 3 bases and 1 base, there was a span of 12 bases. In germline, CDR1 is LNHDA, CDR2 SQIVND (reference sequence). CDR3 size: 15 residues.

This clonotype was seen more than once but under ten times. The V gene is TRBV12-3 or TRBV12-4, the J gene TRBJ2-7, with D unresolved. The CDR3 consists of 14 residues. Trimming left V 4 bases short and J 0 bases short, with 10 bases between. CDR3 sequence: CASSSGPSSYEQYF. In nucleotides, the CDR3 is TGTGCCAGCAGTTCGGGTCCGAGCTCCTACGAGCAGTACTTC.

This rearrangement joins TRBV6-2 or TRBV6-3 to TRBJ2-1, with D perhaps given as TRBD1 or TRBD2 (5 bases each). This CDR3 is built from 13 residues. V shed 6 bases and J shed 7 bases, with 13 bases lying between them. CDR1 is MNHEY and CDR2 is SVGEGT in the germline V gene. The chain's CDR3 is CASRGDLMNEQFF. DNA for the CDR3: TGTGCCAGCAGGGGGGACCTGATGAATGAGCAGTTCTTC.

This clonotype was observed a handful of times. V gene TRBV4-3 combines with J gene TRBJ2-3; 8 bases map to TRBD2. The CDR3 runs to 15 residues. From germline, CDR1 is LGHNA and CDR2 YSLEER. J was trimmed by 6 bases and V by 1 base; bases with no gene match: 6. CDR3 nucleotide sequence: TGCGCCAGCAGCCAAGCGGGAGGGCCTTTGGATACGCAGTATTTT. As protein: CASSQAGGPLDTQYF.

A few counts support this clonotype. V usage is TRBV6-2 or TRBV6-3 and J usage is TRBJ1-3; D uncertain. Germline CDR1 and CDR2: MNHEY and SVGEGT. This CDR3 region has 14 residues. V lost 5 bases and J lost 0, with 8 bases in between. The CDR3 nucleotides are TGTGCCAGCAGTCGCCTTACCTCTGGAAACACCATATATTTT. It yields the protein CASSRLTSGNTIYF.

This clonotype was detected a few times. The chain uses TRBV29-1 and TRBJ2-5, with 7 bases lining up with TRBD1. CDR1 and CDR2 (germline): SQVTM, ANQGSEA. The CDR3 extends over 14 amino acids. V lost 2 bases to trimming and J lost 5 bases; unmatched junction nucleotides: 8. CDR3 in DNA: TGCAGCGTTGAACACCCCGGCAGGGGGGAGACCCAGTACTTC. This codes for CSVEHPGRGETQYF.

This clonotype was recorded at least ten times. The genes are TRBV5-8 and TRBJ1-1; D not resolved. CDR1 is SGHTS, CDR2 YDEGEE, per germline. The V end was cut by 4 bases, the J end by 2 bases, with 15 bases between. This CDR3 is 15 amino acids long. The CDR3 protein is CASSRDTGPNTEAFF. The CDR3 DNA reads as TGTGCCAGCAGCAGAGATACCGGGCCTAACACTGAAGCTTTCTTT.

This clonotype was counted many times. The chain joins TRBV10-3 to TRBJ2-1, with a weak D call TRBD2 (5 bases). This CDR3 contains 15 residues. CDR1 is ENHRY, CDR2 SYGVKD, per germline. V was clipped by 2 bases and J by 1 base, with 9 bases between them. CDR3 DNA sequence: TGTGCCATCAGTGAGACGGCGGGTTCCTACAATGAGCAGTTCTTC. It encodes CAISETAGSYNEQFF.

This clonotype came up a few times. This chain uses TRBV28 with TRBJ2-1; D gene ambiguous. Germline V gene sequence: CDR1 MDHEN, CDR2 SYDVKM. Trimming removed 3 bases from V and 7 bases from J, with 10 bases in between. The CDR3 has 13 residues. CDR3 region: CASSFWVRNEQFF. The CDR3 DNA is TGTGCCAGCAGTTTTTGGGTGAGAAATGAGCAGTTCTTC.

This clonotype was seen repeatedly, ten times or more. The rearrangement links TRBV7-3 to TRBJ2-1; TRBD2 agrees at 16 bases. The CDR3 covers 15 residues. The junction had 5 bases not matched to a gene; V was cut back by 5 bases and J by 10 bases. Germline V gene data show CDR1 as SGHTA and CDR2 as FQGTGA. The CDR3 region is CASSLPGLAGGEQFF. The CDR3 region has the DNA TGTGCCAGCAGCCTTCCGGGACTAGCGGGAGGGGAGCAGTTCTTC.

This clonotype appeared many times. This sequence joins TRBV5-5 and TRBJ1-1; D is unclear. The germline CDR1 and CDR2 sequences are SGHKS and YYEKEE (reference sequence). Trimming pared 4 bases from V and 0 bases from J, leaving 13 bases between. The CDR3 spans 15 residues. In DNA, the CDR3 is TGTGCCAGCAGCCTAACCCGGTCCCTGAACACTGAAGCTTTCTTT. Residues: CASSLTRSLNTEAFF.

This clonotype was counted ten times or more. V and J are TRBV7-2 and TRBJ2-6, with 7 bases identical to TRBD1. Unmatched junction bases numbered 4, after V lost 6 bases and J lost 2 bases. The CDR3 consists of 15 residues. The germline CDR1 and CDR2 sequences are SGHTA and FQGNSA. CDR3: CASSPTGAGANVLTF. In DNA, the CDR3 is TGTGCCAGCAGTCCAACAGGGGCTGGGGCCAACGTCCTGACTTTC.

This clonotype showed up many times. The chain is built from TRBV6-6 and TRBJ1-1, with D possibly matching TRBD1 (6 bases). V was shortened by 2 bases and J by 3 bases, with 19 bases between the two germline ends. The CDR3 runs 17 residues. Germline CDR1 and CDR2: MNHNY and SVGAGI (reference sequence). The CDR3, as DNA: TGTGCCAGCAGTTACGGGGGCTCGGGCCAAGTGGACACTGAAGCTTTCTTT. The encoded protein is CASSYGGSGQVDTEAFF.

In its sample, this clonotype was seen many times. The CDR3 protein is CASSLAGGYEQYF. In DNA form, the CDR3 reads TGTGCCAGCAGCTTAGCAGGGGGCTACGAGCAGTACTTC. The rearrangement uses TRBV7-2 and TRBJ2-7, with D possibly being TRBD1 (6 bases). Germline loops: CDR1 SGHTA, CDR2 FQGNSA. The CDR3 sequence is 13 residues long. V gave up 0 bases and J gave up 3 bases, with 6 bases separating them.

The table lists this clonotype with a few counts. The chain recombines TRBV2 with TRBJ2-3; D gene uncertain. Germline CDR1 and CDR2: SNHLY and FYNNEI. V was pared by 5 bases and J by 7 bases, with 4 bases between. The CDR3 sequence is 10 residues long. CDR3 residues: CASSINTQYF. CDR3 DNA sequence: TGTGCCAGCAGTATTAATACGCAGTATTTT.

This clonotype was seen at least ten times. This chain uses TRBV7-2 with TRBJ2-1; 9 bases agree with TRBD2. J gave up 6 bases and V 6 bases, and 6 bases lay outside the gene matches. The length of the CDR3 is 14 residues. Germline loops: CDR1 SGHTA, CDR2 FQGNSA. The CDR3 region is CASRIAGAGNEQFF. CDR3 nucleotide sequence: TGTGCCAGCAGGATAGCGGGGGCAGGCAATGAGCAGTTCTTC.

This clonotype was observed at least ten times. This chain uses TRBV12-3 or TRBV12-4 with TRBJ2-2; D possibly matches TRBD1 or TRBD2 (7 bases each). Trimming removed 6 bases at V and 5 bases at J, with 13 bases between. The CDR3 sequence is 14 residues long. CDR3 region: CASRRQGGTGELFF. DNA of the CDR3: TGTGCCAGCAGACGACAGGGAGGGACCGGGGAGCTGTTTTTT.

In this sample, this clonotype turned up a few times. This rearrangement joins TRBV2 to TRBJ1-2; TRBD1 agrees at 8 bases. The CDR3 is 13 residues long. The V gene end was trimmed by 5 bases and the J gene end by 6 bases; junction bases not matched to a gene: 5. Germline V CDR1 and CDR2: SNHLY, FYNNEI. The CDR3: CASSTGGWHGYTF. The CDR3 bases are TGTGCCAGCAGTACAGGGGGGTGGCATGGCTACACCTTC.

The CDR3 region is CASSLDHSNQPQHF. The CDR3 DNA reads as TGTGCCAGCAGTTTAGACCATAGCAATCAGCCCCAGCATTTT. The chain couples TRBV28 to TRBJ1-5; D unclear. Germline V gene data show CDR1 as MDHEN and CDR2 as SYDVKM. The CDR3 has 14 residues. V lost 2 bases to trimming and J lost 0 bases, with 5 bases between them.